These 32 T cell receptor beta chains came from one sample sequenced in a study of blood T cell repertoires in COVID-19. The assay was immunoSEQ multiplex PCR, and TCRdb's table has in-frame clones only and misses some. The sample holds roughly 200,000 clones, 87% seen once. The sample consisted of PBMCs or T cells enriched from blood (not recorded which). These receptor sequences come from a woman under 40 who had recovered from COVID-19.

This clone was seen more than once but under ten times. The CDR3 sequence is CASSQEGFIGTANTEAFF. CDR3 in DNA: TGCGCCAGCAGCCAAGAAGGCTTTATCGGGACAGCGAACACTGAAGCTTTCTTT. The genes are TRBV4-1 and TRBJ1-1; the match to TRBD1 covers 7 bases. The V gene's germline CDR1 is MGHRA and CDR2 YSYEKL. This CDR3 comprises 18 residues. V dropped 0 bases and J dropped 1; count of bases not matched to a gene: 11.

This clone was seen many times. V gene TRBV4-3 combines with J gene TRBJ2-2, with D hard to call. Trimming shortened V by 0 bases and J by 6 bases, and 14 bases separated the two germline ends. CDR3 length: 16 residues. Germline loops: CDR1 LGHNA, CDR2 YSLEER. The CDR3 protein is CASSQDLVVASGELFF. The CDR3 DNA follows: TGCGCCAGCAGCCAAGATTTGGTGGTAGCTTCCGGGGAGCTGTTTTTT.

This chain links TRBV24-1 with TRBJ1-3; TRBD1 agrees at 7 bases. Germline loops: CDR1 KGHDR, CDR2 SFDVKD. V lost 0 bases, J lost 4 bases, and 8 bases stayed unmatched. The CDR3 has 17 amino acids. CDR3 bases: TGTGCCACCAGTGATTTGACCACAGGGGTGGCAGGAAACACCATATATTTT. Residues: CATSDLTTGVAGNTIYF.

The genes are TRBV5-4 and TRBJ1-2; possibly TRBD1 for D (5 bases). Germline assignment: CDR1 SGHNT and CDR2 YYREEE (reference sequence). The CDR3 contains 14 residues. V was pared by 0 bases and J by 6 bases, with 12 bases between. This CDR3 is CASSLEQVPDGYTF. The CDR3 nucleotides read TGTGCCAGCAGCTTGGAACAGGTCCCTGATGGCTACACCTTC.

The rearrangement uses TRBV6-1 and TRBJ1-2, with D possibly TRBD1 on 6 matching bases. The CDR3 is made up of 14 amino acids. Deletions cut 2 bases from V and 4 bases from J, with 11 bases between. In germline, CDR1 is MNHNS, CDR2 SASEGT. The CDR3 DNA is TGTGCCAGCAGTGAATTGGACAGCCTCTATGGCTACACCTTC. As protein: CASSELDSLYGYTF.

The genes are TRBV29-1 and TRBJ1-2; D gene ambiguous. The CDR3 length is 13 residues. With 5 bases removed from V and 8 bases from J, the gap between germline ends came to 18 bases. Looked up from germline, CDR1 is SQVTM and CDR2 is ANQGSEA. CDR3: CSVRSARQEGYTF. CDR3 DNA: TGCAGCGTTAGGTCGGCCCGTCAGGAAGGCTACACCTTC.

The chain uses TRBV7-2 and TRBJ2-7; D possibly corresponds to TRBD1 (6 bases). The V end was cut by 2 bases, the J end by 4 bases, with 12 bases between. CDR1 and CDR2 from the germline V gene are SGHTA and FQGNSA. This CDR3 contains 14 residues. CDR3 sequence reads: CASSLSRDTYEQYF. CDR3 coding DNA: TGTGCCAGCAGCTTATCCCGGGACACTTACGAGCAGTACTTC. The full variable domain, completed using reference TRBV7-2 and TRBJ2-7, is GAGVSQSPSNKVTEKGKDVELRCDPISGHTALYWYRQSLGQGLEFLIYFQGNSAPDKSGLPSDRFSAERTGGSVSTLTIQRTQQEDSAVYLCASSLSRDTYEQYFGPGTRLTVT.

V is TRBV11-1 and J is TRBJ1-2; 8 nucleotides match TRBD1. The germline V gene has CDR1 SGHAT and CDR2 FQDESV (reference sequence). This CDR3 comprises 14 residues. The V segment lost 5 bases and the J segment 4 bases; nucleotides outside the gene matches: 6. CDR3 nucleotide sequence: TGTGCCAGCAGCCGACAGGGGAGGGCCTATGGCTACACCTTC. Translating gives CASSRQGRAYGYTF.

The V and J genes are TRBV7-2 and TRBJ2-2; tentatively, D is TRBD1 (5 bases). Germline assignment: CDR1 SGHTA and CDR2 FQGNSA. The V end lost 2 bases, the J end lost 8 bases, and 12 bases lay between the germline ends. This CDR3 has 14 residues. CDR3 in amino acids: CASSLQQGSGELFF. CDR3 sequence (DNA): TGTGCCAGCAGCTTACAGCAGGGATCTGGGGAGCTGTTTTTT.

The chain carries TRBV6-1 and TRBJ2-5; D possibly corresponds to TRBD1 (6 bases). The germline V gene has CDR1 MNHNS and CDR2 SASEGT. The CDR3 length is 13 residues. The germline V and J ends were trimmed by 2 bases and 4 bases, with 8 bases remaining between them. The DNA of the CDR3 is TGTGCCAGCAGTGAAATGGACAGAGAGACCCAGTACTTC. The encoded protein is CASSEMDRETQYF.

The chain joins TRBV7-8 to TRBJ2-5, with TRBD2 identical over 9 bases. The CDR3 is made up of 15 amino acids. Germline CDR1 reads SGHVS; CDR2 reads FQNEAQ. With 4 bases clipped from V and 2 bases from J, the junction kept 5 bases outside the gene matches. Written as DNA, the CDR3 is TGTGCCAGCAGCTCGTTAGCGGGAGTACAAGAGACCCAGTACTTC. Amino acid sequence: CASSSLAGVQETQYF.

V is TRBV14 and J is TRBJ1-3; 8 positions agree with TRBD1. Germline CDR1 reads SGHDN; CDR2 reads FVKESK. The V and J ends lost 3 bases and 1 base, in that order; junction bases with no gene match: 11. The length of the CDR3 is 18 residues. Written as DNA, the CDR3 is TGTGCCAGCAGCCACATACTTGGACAGGGCCCATCTGGAAACACCATATATTTT. It is translated as CASSHILGQGPSGNTIYF.

This chain links TRBV27 with TRBJ2-1; D might be TRBD2 (5 bases). Germline CDR1 reads MNHEY; CDR2 reads SMNVEV (reference sequence). Trimming left V 1 base short and J 7 bases short, with 11 bases between. CDR3 length equals 14 residues. For the CDR3, the DNA is TGTGCCAGCAGTTTATTACGCACGGGGAATGAGCAGTTCTTC. This codes for CASSLLRTGNEQFF.

The chain employs TRBV7-9 and TRBJ1-2, with a possible D match to TRBD1 (6 bases). The CDR3 runs to 13 residues. CDR1 and CDR2 (germline): SEHNR, FQNEAQ (reference sequence). V lost 5 bases and J 8 bases, leaving 15 bases between the germline ends. The CDR3, as DNA: TGTGCCAGCAGCCCCTCAGGGGCTGAGGGCTACACCTTC. Its protein product is CASSPSGAEGYTF.

The chain has TRBV19 and TRBJ1-2; a weak D match, TRBD1 (6 bases). Germline V gene lookup returns CDR1 LNHDA and CDR2 SQIVND (reference sequence). V lost 6 bases, J lost 2 bases, and 16 bases lay in between. This CDR3 has 15 residues. The CDR3 region is CASSSIEGGNYGYTF. Here the CDR3 DNA reads TGTGCCAGTAGCTCCATAGAGGGGGGGAACTATGGCTACACCTTC.

This chain links TRBV9 with TRBJ1-2; no reliable D call. Per the germline V gene, CDR1 is SGDLS and CDR2 is YYNGEE. V shed 1 base and J shed 4 bases, with 14 bases lying between them. The CDR3 runs to 15 residues. The CDR3 region has the DNA TGTGCCAGCAGCGTATCCGGGGAGTCTTTCTATGGCTACACCTTC. As protein: CASSVSGESFYGYTF.

V and J are TRBV27 and TRBJ1-1; 7 bases align to TRBD1. The CDR3 consists of 15 residues. With 1 base clipped from V and 2 bases from J, the junction kept 4 bases outside the gene matches. CDR1 is MNHEY, CDR2 SMNVEV, per germline (reference sequence). The CDR3 coding sequence is TGTGCCAGCAGTTTATTTGGGACAGTCAACACTGAAGCTTTCTTT. Translated: CASSLFGTVNTEAFF.

This chain joins TRBV19 and TRBJ2-3; TRBD2 aligns across 7 bases. The CDR3 covers 16 residues. Germline trimming cut 1 base from V and 1 base from J; bases unmatched to any gene: 5. Looked up from germline, CDR1 is LNHDA and CDR2 is SQIVND (reference sequence). The chain's CDR3 is CASSIGASGGTDTQYF. The CDR3 nucleotides are TGTGCCAGTAGTATAGGGGCAAGCGGGGGCACAGATACGCAGTATTTT.

V usage is TRBV18 and J usage is TRBJ1-1; TRBD1 matches 7 bases. CDR1 is KGHSH, CDR2 LQKENI, per germline. The J segment lost 3 bases and the V segment lost 5 bases, leaving 6 bases of the junction unmatched. The CDR3 consists of 14 residues. The CDR3 coding sequence is TGTGCCAGCTCATCGACAGGGTCTGACACTGAAGCTTTCTTT. It codes for CASSSTGSDTEAFF. Full variable domain (remainder filled in from reference TRBV18 and TRBJ1-1): NAGVMQNPRHLVRRRGQEARLRCSPMKGHSHVYWYRQLPEEGLKFMVYLQKENIIDESGMPKERFSAEFPKEGPSILRIQQVVRGDSAAYFCASSSTGSDTEAFFGQGTRLTVV.

The chain carries TRBV7-8 and TRBJ1-5, with TRBD1 as a possible D gene (5 bases). The CDR3 sequence is 12 residues long. The germline V gene has CDR1 SGHVS and CDR2 FQNEAQ. Trimming took off 1 base at V and 15 bases at J, with 13 bases between the two ends. CDR3 residues: CASSLDRRQVHF. The CDR3 DNA reads as TGTGCCAGCAGCTTAGACAGGCGCCAAGTGCATTTT.

The V and J genes are TRBV11-3 and TRBJ2-7, with a tentative D call TRBD2 (6 bases). This CDR3 contains 12 residues. The germline gives CDR1 SGHNT, CDR2 YENEEA. V was clipped by 4 bases and J by 2 bases, with 6 bases between them. The CDR3 region has the DNA TGTGCCAGCAGCTGGGAGGCCTACGAGCAGTACTTC. Residues: CASSWEAYEQYF. Full variable domain (missing parts from reference TRBV11-3 and TRBJ2-7): EAGVVQSPRYKIIEKKQPVAFWCNPISGHNTLYWYLQNLGQGPELLIRYENEEAVDDSQLPKDRFSAERLKGVDSTLKIQPAELGDSAVYLCASSWEAYEQYFGPGTRLTVT.

CDR3: CASSPGQRVPDTQYF. As DNA, the CDR3 is TGTGCCAGCAGCCCCGGACAAAGAGTCCCAGATACGCAGTATTTT. The gene calls are TRBV14 and TRBJ2-3; a weak D match, TRBD1 (5 bases). The V end was cut by 4 bases, the J end by 4 bases, with 15 bases between. The CDR3 covers 15 residues. The germline V gene has CDR1 SGHDN and CDR2 FVKESK.

This clone was picked up a small number of times. V gene TRBV7-2 combines with J gene TRBJ2-7; TRBD2 matches 13 bases. Looked up from germline, CDR1 is SGHTA and CDR2 is FQGNSA. This CDR3 has 16 amino acids. V shed 4 bases, J shed 3 bases, and the junction held 6 bases outside the gene matches. DNA for the CDR3: TGTGCCAGCAGCTGGGGAGGACTAGCGGGAGACTACGAGCAGTACTTC. This encodes CASSWGGLAGDYEQYF.

The table lists this clone with a few counts. V usage is TRBV15 and J usage is TRBJ1-1; D perhaps matches TRBD1 (5 bases). The CDR3 has 16 residues. Germline loops: CDR1 LNHNV, CDR2 YYDKDF (reference sequence). The ends were cut back, 6 bases at V and 1 base at J, with 18 bases in the middle. CDR3 loop: CATSRGGSSGNTEAFF. The CDR3 nucleotides are TGTGCCACCAGTCGGGGGGGATCGAGTGGGAACACTGAAGCTTTCTTT.

The rearrangement links TRBV6-6 to TRBJ1-1, with 9 bases fitting TRBD1. Trimming took 4 bases from V and 6 from J; bases not matched to a gene: 9. CDR1 MNHNY and CDR2 SVGAGI come from the germline V gene (reference sequence). This CDR3 contains 15 residues. CDR3 nucleotides: TGTGCCAGCAGTTCTCGGGACAGGGCGGGGGCTGAAGCTTTCTTT. Translating gives CASSSRDRAGAEAFF.

The V gene is TRBV20-1, the J gene TRBJ2-1; TRBD2 is a possible D gene (6 bases). Germline loops: CDR1 DFQATT, CDR2 SNEGSKA (reference sequence). The CDR3 runs to 11 residues. Trimming cost V 6 bases and J 16 bases, with 19 bases left between them. The CDR3 here is CSAGDFQTIFF. In DNA form, the CDR3 reads TGCAGTGCCGGGGACTTCCAAACTATTTTCTTC.

This clone was seen a few times. CDR3 sequence: CASSQGSGPDTQYF. The CDR3 DNA sequence: TGCGCCAGCAGCCAAGGCAGTGGCCCAGATACGCAGTATTTT. The chain couples TRBV4-3 to TRBJ2-3; no reliable D call. CDR1 and CDR2 from the germline V gene are LGHNA and YSLEER. This CDR3 contains 14 residues. The V gene lost 1 base and the J gene lost 4 bases, with 9 bases spanning the gap.

The chain recombines TRBV25-1 with TRBJ2-3; no reliable D call. CDR1 is MGHDK, CDR2 SYGVNS, per germline. V gave up 3 bases and J gave up 7 bases, with 5 bases separating them. The CDR3 runs 11 residues. CDR3 in amino acids: CASSDLYTQYF. CDR3 bases: TGTGCCAGCAGTGACTTATATACGCAGTATTTT.

The sample holds a few counts of this clone. This chain uses TRBV5-1 with TRBJ2-2; D is possibly TRBD2 (5 bases). Per germline, CDR1 SGHRS and CDR2 YFSETQ. The CDR3 spans 17 residues. V lost 1 base and J lost 4, with 17 bases in between. The CDR3 here is CASSLLFVGESTGELFF. CDR3 sequence (DNA): TGCGCCAGCAGCTTGCTTTTCGTCGGGGAGAGCACCGGGGAGCTGTTTTTT.

In its sample, this clone was seen a few times. V is TRBV12-3 or TRBV12-4 and J is TRBJ2-7; no firm D call. Trimming took off 3 bases at V and 9 bases at J, with 12 bases between the two ends. The CDR3 has 12 residues. The CDR3 here is CASSFGPSRQYF. CDR3 in DNA: TGTGCCAGCAGTTTCGGTCCGTCTAGGCAGTACTTC.

The chain joins TRBV12-3 or TRBV12-4 to TRBJ1-4; D is undetermined. V was shortened by 3 bases and J by 5 bases, with 7 bases between the two germline ends. The CDR3 sequence is 13 residues long. The CDR3 loop is CASSFRRNEKLFF. The DNA of the CDR3 is TGTGCCAGCAGTTTTCGCAGAAATGAAAAACTGTTTTTT.

This chain joins TRBV27 and TRBJ2-3, with D tentatively TRBD2 (6 bases). The V end lost 1 base, the J end lost 0 bases, and 8 bases lay between the germline ends. CDR3 length equals 15 residues. Germline V gene data show CDR1 as MNHEY and CDR2 as SMNVEV (reference sequence). In DNA, the CDR3 is TGTGCCAGCAGTTTATATGCGGGGAGCACAGATACGCAGTATTTT. This gives the protein CASSLYAGSTDTQYF.